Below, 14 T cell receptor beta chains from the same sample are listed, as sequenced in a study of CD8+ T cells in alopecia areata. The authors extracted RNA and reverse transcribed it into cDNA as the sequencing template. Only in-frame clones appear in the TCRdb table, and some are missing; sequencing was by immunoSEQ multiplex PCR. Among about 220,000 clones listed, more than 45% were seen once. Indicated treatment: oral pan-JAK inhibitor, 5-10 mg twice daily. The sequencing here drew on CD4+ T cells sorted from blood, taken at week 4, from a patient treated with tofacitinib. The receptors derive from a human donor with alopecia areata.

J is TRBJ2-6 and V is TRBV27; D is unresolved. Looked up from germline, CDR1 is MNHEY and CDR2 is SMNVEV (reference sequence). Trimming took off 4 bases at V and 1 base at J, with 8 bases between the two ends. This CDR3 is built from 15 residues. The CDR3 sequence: CASSSKGSGANVLTF. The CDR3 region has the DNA TGTGCCAGCAGTTCAAAGGGTTCTGGGGCCAACGTCCTGACTTTC.

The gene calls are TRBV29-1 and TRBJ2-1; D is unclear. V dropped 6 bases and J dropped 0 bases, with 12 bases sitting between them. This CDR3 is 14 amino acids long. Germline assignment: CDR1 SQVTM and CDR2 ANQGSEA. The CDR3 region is CSVAKGSSYNEQFF. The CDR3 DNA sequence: TGCAGCGTAGCGAAAGGTAGCTCCTACAATGAGCAGTTCTTC.

The CDR3 protein is CACTDRNAYEQYF. Written as DNA, the CDR3 is TGTGCCTGCACGGACAGGAACGCCTACGAGCAGTACTTC. This chain links TRBV30 with TRBJ2-7; 7 bases align to TRBD1. V shed 6 bases and J 2 bases; nucleotides not matched to a gene: 7. CDR3 length equals 13 residues. CDR1 and CDR2 (germline): GTSNPN, SVGIG (reference sequence). The entire variable domain, with the rest obtained from reference TRBV30 and TRBJ2-7, is as follows: SQTIHQWPATLVQPVGSPLSLECTVEGTSNPNLYWYRQAAGRGLQLLFYSVGIGQISSEVPQNLSASRPQDRQFILSSKKLLLSDSGFYLCACTDRNAYEQYFGPGTRLTVT.

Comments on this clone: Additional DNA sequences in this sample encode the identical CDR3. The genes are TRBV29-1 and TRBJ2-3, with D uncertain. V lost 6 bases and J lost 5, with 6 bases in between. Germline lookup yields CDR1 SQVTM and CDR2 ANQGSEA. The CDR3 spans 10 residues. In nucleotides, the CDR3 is TGCAGCGTGGGTGGAGATACGCAGTATTTT. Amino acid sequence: CSVGGDTQYF.

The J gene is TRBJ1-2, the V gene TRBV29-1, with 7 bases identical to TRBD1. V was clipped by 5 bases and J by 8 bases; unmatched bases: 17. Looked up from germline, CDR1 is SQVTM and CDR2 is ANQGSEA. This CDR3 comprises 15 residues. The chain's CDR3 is CSVKRGLGQSGGYTF. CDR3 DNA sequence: TGCAGCGTTAAAAGAGGCCTGGGACAGTCGGGGGGCTACACCTTC.

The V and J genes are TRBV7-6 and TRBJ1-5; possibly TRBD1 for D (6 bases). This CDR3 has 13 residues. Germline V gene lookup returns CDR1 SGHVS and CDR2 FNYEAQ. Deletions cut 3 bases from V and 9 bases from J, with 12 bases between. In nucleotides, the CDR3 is TGTGCCAGCAGCTTGAACAGGGATACGCCCCAGCATTTT. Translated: CASSLNRDTPQHF.

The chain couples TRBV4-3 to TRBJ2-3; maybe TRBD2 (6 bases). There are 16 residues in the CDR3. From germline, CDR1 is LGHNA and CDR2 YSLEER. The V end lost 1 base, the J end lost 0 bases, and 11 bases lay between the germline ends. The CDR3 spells CASSQGAGTSTDTQYF. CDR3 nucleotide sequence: TGCGCCAGCAGCCAAGGCGCGGGAACTAGCACAGATACGCAGTATTTT.

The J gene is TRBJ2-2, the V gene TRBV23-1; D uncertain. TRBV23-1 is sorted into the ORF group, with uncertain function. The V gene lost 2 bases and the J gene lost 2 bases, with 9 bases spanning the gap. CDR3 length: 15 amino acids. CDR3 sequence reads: CASSQHDTNTGELFF. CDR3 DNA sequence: TGCGCCAGCAGTCAACACGACACAAACACCGGGGAGCTGTTTTTT.

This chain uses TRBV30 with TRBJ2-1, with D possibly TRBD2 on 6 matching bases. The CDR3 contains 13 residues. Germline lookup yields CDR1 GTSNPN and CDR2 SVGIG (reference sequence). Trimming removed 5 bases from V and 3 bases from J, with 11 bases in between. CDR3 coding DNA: TGTGCCTGGTCCCGGGACTTCTACAATGAGCAGTTCTTC. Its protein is CAWSRDFYNEQFF.

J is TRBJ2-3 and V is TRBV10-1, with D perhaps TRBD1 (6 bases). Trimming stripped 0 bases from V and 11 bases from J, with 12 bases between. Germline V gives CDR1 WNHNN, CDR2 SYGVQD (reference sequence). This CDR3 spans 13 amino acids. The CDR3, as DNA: TGCGCCAGCAGTGAGTCATTAGGGGACAAGCAGTATTTT. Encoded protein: CASSESLGDKQYF.

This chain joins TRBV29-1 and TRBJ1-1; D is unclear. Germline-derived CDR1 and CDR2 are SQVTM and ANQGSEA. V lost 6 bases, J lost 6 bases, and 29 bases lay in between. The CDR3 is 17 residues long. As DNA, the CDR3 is TGCAGCGTGACCTTAAGGGTTCCCGGCCTCTTCCAGGCTGAAGCTTTCTTT. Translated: CSVTLRVPGLFQAEAFF.

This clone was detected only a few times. CDR3: CASSLRTGPSEKLFF. CDR3 sequence (DNA): TGTGCCAGCAGCTTACGGACAGGGCCTTCGGAAAAACTGTTTTTT. The chain couples TRBV7-9 to TRBJ1-4, with 8 bases fitting TRBD1. This CDR3 has 15 amino acids. With V trimmed by 2 bases and J by 8 bases, 7 bases remained unmatched. CDR1 and CDR2 from the germline V gene are SEHNR and FQNEAQ (reference sequence).

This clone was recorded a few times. The DNA for the CDR3 is TGTGCCAGCAGCACCCCGGGACAGGGGGAAGATACGCAGTATTTT. Its translation is CASSTPGQGEDTQYF. The chain joins TRBV5-6 to TRBJ2-3; TRBD1 aligns across 11 bases. In germline, CDR1 is SGHDT, CDR2 YYEEEE. The CDR3 sequence is 15 residues long. V lost 4 bases, J lost 5 bases, and 6 bases stayed unmatched. Filled out from reference TRBV5-6 and TRBJ2-3, the complete variable domain reads DAGVTQSPTHLIKTRGQQVTLRCSPKSGHDTVSWYQQALGQGPQFIFQYYEEEERQRGNFPDRFSGHQFPNYSSELNVNALLLGDSALYLCASSTPGQGEDTQYFGPGTRLTVL.

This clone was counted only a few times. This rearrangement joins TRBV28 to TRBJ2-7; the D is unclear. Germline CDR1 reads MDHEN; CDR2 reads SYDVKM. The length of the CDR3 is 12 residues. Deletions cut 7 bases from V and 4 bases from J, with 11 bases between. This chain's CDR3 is CASTSQTYEQYF. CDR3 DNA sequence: TGTGCCAGCACCTCTCAGACATACGAGCAGTACTTC.